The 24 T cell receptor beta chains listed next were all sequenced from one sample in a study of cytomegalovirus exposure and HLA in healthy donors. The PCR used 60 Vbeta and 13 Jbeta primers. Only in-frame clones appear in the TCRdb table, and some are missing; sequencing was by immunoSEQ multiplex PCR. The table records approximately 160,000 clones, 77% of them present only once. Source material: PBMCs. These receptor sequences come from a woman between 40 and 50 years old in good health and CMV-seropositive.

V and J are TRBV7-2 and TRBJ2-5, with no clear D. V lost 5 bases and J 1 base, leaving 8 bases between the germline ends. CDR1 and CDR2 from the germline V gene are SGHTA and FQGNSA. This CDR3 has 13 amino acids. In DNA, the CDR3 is TGTGCCAGCAGCCTCTCCGTCCAAGAGACCCAGTACTTC. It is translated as CASSLSVQETQYF.

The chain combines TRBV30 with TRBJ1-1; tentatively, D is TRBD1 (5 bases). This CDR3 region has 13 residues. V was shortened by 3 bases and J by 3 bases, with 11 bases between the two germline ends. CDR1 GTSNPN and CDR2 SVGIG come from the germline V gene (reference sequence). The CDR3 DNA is TGTGCCTGGAGGGCGCAGGGCTACACTGAAGCTTTCTTT. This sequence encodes CAWRAQGYTEAFF.

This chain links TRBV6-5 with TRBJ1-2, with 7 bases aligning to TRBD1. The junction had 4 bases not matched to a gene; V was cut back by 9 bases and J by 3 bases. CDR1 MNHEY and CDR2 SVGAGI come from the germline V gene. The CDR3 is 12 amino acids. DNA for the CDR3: TGTGCCAGTATTACAGGGGACTATGGCTACACCTTC. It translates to CASITGDYGYTF.

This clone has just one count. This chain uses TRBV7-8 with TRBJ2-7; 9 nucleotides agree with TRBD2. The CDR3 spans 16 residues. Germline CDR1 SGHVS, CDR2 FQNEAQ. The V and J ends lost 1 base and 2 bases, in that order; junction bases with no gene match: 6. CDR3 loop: CASSLGSLAGPYEQYF. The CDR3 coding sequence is TGTGCCAGCAGCTTAGGGTCCCTAGCGGGGCCCTACGAGCAGTACTTC. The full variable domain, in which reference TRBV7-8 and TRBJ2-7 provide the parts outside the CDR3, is GAGVSQSPRYKVAKRGQDVALRCDPISGHVSLFWYQQALGQGPEFLTYFQNEAQLDKSGLPSDRFFAERPEGSVSTLKIQRTQQEDSAVYLCASSLGSLAGPYEQYFGPGTRLTVT.

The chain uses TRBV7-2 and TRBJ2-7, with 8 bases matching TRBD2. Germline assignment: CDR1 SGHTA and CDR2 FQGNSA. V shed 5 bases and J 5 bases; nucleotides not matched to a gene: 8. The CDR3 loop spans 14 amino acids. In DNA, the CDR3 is TGTGCCAGCAGCCCGACTAGCGTCGGCCACGAGCAGTACTTC. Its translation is CASSPTSVGHEQYF.

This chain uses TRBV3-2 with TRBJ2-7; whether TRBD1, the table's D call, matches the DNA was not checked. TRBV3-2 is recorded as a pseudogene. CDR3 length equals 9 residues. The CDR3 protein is CTGAYEQYF. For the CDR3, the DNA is TGCACAGGAGCCTACGAGCAGTACTTC.

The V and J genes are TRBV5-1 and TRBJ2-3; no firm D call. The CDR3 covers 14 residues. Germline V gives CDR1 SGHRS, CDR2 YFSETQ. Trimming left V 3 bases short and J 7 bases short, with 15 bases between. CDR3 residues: CASSSSIHINTQYF. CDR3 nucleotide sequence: TGCGCCAGCAGCTCCAGTATCCACATAAATACGCAGTATTTT.

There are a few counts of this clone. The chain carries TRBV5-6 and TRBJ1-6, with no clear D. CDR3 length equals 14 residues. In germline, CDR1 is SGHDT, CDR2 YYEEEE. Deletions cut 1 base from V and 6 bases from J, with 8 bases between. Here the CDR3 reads CASSLTVANSPLHF. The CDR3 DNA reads TGTGCCAGCAGCTTGACGGTTGCTAATTCACCCCTCCACTTT.

The chain's CDR3 is CASSSRENGNEQYF. The CDR3 DNA reads TGTGCCAGCAGCTCCCGGGAAAACGGCAACGAGCAGTACTTC. V is TRBV9 and J is TRBJ2-7; D is possibly TRBD2 (5 bases). This CDR3 region has 14 residues. From germline, CDR1 is SGDLS and CDR2 YYNGEE. Trimming removed 4 bases from V and 5 bases from J, with 16 bases in between.

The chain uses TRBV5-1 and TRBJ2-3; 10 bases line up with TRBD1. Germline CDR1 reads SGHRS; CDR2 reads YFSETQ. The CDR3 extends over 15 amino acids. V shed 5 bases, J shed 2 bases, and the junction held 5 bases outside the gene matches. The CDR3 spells CASRSGTGDTDTQYF. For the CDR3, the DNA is TGCGCCAGCAGATCCGGGACAGGGGACACAGATACGCAGTATTTT.

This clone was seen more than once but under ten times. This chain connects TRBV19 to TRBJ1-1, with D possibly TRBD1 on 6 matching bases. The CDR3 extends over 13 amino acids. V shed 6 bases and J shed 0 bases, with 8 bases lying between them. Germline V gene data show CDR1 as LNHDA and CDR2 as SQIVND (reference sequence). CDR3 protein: CASSQGMNTEAFF. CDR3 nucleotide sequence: TGTGCCAGTAGCCAGGGGATGAACACTGAAGCTTTCTTT.

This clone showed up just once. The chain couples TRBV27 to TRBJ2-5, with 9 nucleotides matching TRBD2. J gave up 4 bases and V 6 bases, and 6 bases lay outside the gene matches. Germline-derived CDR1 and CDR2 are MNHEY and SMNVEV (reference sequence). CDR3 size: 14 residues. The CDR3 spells CASRRGGLGETQYF. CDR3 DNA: TGTGCCAGCAGGCGGGGGGGCCTGGGAGAGACCCAGTACTTC.

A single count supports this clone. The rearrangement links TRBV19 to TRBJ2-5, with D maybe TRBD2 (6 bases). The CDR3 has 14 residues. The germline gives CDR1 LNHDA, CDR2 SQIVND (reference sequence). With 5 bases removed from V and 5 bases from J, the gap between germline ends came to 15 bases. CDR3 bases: TGTGCCAGTAGTGCACAGTCTGGGAGGGAGACCCAGTACTTC. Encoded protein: CASSAQSGRETQYF.

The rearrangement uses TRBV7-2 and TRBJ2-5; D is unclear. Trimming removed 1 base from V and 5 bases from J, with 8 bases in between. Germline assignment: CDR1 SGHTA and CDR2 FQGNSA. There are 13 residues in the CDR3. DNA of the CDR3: TGTGCCAGCAGCTTAGTGGTCGGGGAGACCCAGTACTTC. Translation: CASSLVVGETQYF.

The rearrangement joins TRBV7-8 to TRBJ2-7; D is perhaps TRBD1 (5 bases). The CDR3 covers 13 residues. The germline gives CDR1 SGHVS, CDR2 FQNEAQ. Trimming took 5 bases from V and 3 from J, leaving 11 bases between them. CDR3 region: CASSPYQGYEQYF. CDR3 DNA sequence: TGTGCCAGCAGCCCCTATCAGGGCTACGAGCAGTACTTC.

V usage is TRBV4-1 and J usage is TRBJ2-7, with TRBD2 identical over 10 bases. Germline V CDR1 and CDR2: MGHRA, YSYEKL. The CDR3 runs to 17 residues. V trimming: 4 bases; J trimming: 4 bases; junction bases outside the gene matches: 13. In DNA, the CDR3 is TGCGCCAGCAGCCTGGTATTAGCGGGAGGAGCAGAATACGAGCAGTACTTC. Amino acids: CASSLVLAGGAEYEQYF.

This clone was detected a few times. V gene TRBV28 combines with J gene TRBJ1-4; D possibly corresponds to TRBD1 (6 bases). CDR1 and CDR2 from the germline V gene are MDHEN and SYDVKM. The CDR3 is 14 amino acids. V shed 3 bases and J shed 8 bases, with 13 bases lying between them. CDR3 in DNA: TGTGCCAGCAGTTTGGGGGGGGCAGACGAAAAACTGTTTTTT. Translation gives CASSLGGADEKLFF.

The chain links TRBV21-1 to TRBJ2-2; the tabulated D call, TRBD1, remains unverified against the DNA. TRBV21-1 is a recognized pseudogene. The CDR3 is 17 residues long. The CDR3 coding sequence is TGTGCCAGCAGCAAAGGGACAGATCTCCGGAACACCGGGGAGCTGTTTTTT. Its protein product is CASSKGTDLRNTGELFF.

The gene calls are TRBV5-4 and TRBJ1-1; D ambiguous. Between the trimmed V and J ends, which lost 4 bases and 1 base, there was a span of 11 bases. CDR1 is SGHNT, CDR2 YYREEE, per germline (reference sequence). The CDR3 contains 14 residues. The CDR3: CASSKERRNTEAFF. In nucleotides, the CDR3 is TGTGCCAGCAGCAAAGAACGGAGGAACACTGAAGCTTTCTTT.

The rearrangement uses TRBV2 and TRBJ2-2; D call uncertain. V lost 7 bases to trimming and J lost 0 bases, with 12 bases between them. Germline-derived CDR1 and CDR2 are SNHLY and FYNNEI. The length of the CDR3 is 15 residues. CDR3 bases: TGTGCCAGCACTCTCAGGCAGACGAACACCGGGGAGCTGTTTTTT. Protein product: CASTLRQTNTGELFF.

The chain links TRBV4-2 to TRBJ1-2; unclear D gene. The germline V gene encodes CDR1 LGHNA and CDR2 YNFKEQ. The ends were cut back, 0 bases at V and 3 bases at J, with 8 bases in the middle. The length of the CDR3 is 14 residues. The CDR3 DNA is TGTGCCAGCAGCCAAGAGAGAGAGGACTATGGCTACACCTTC. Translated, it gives CASSQEREDYGYTF.

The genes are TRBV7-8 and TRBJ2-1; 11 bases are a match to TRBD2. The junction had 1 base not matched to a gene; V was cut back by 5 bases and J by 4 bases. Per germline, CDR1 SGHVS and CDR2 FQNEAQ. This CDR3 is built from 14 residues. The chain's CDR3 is CASSASGRYNEQFF. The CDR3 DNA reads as TGTGCCAGCAGCGCTAGCGGGAGGTACAATGAGCAGTTCTTC.

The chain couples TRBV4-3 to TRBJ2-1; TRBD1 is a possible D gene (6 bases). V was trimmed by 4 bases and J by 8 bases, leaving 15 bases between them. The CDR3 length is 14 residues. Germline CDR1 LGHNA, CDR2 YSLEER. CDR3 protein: CASSRAGGLDEQFF. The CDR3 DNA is TGCGCCAGCAGCCGAGCTGGGGGCCTCGATGAGCAGTTCTTC.

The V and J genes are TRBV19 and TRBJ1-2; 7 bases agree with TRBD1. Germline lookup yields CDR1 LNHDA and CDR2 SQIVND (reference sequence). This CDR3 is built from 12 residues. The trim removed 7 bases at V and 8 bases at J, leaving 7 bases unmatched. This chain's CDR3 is CASTDRVAGYTF. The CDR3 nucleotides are TGTGCCAGTACAGACAGGGTTGCAGGCTACACCTTC.